The T cell receptor beta chain under discussion was sequenced for a study of blood T cell repertoires in COVID-19. In the study overall: Material from acute and convalescent COVID-19 was sourced from the United States, Italy and Spain. Sample material is recorded as cDNA or gDNA derived from T cells, B-cell-depleted T cells, or PBMCs.

Original methodology: Amplification with reference gene primers provided the estimates of nucleated cell counts. Data came from immunoSEQ multiplex PCR; TCRdb stores just in-frame clones and leaves some out. That table furnishes V, J and clone size, whereas the DNA furnished D and trimming. The table lists about 160,000 clones, roughly four fifths of them singletons. Trimming cost V 0 bases and J 3 bases, with 10 bases left between them. Germline V lookup: CDR1 SGHNT, CDR2 YYREEE (reference sequence). The CDR3 loop spans 15 amino acids. This chain joins TRBV5-4 and TRBJ2-1, with TRBD1 as a possible D gene (6 bases). This sequence originates from an elderly woman with acute or convalescent COVID-19. Sequences were obtained from peripheral blood. CDR3 in amino acids: CASSLDGTHYNEQFF. The CDR3 bases are TGTGCCAGCAGCTTGGACGGGACACACTACAATGAGCAGTTCTTC.